Here is one TCR beta chain with its context. The protocol was immunoSEQ multiplex PCR, while the TCRdb copy is restricted to in-frame clones and leaves out a portion. Of approximately 14,000 clones detected, approximately 82% appear once; the ten largest clones hold about a sixth. This sample is drawn from a study of blood T cell repertoires in COVID-19. Study in general: In each case, the material was cDNA or gDNA derived from T cells, B-cell-depleted T cells, or PBMCs.

Germline CDR1 is MGHRA and CDR2 is YSYEKL. The length of the CDR3 is 14 residues. V was shortened by 4 bases and J by 8 bases, with 17 bases between the two germline ends. Material: peripheral blood. The V gene is TRBV4-1, the J gene TRBJ1-1; no reliable D call. This clonotype was obtained from a man between 40 and 49 years old with active or convalescent COVID-19. Here the CDR3 DNA reads TGCGCCAGCAGCCCCTATATTCGGGAACGAGAAGCTTTCTTT. It translates to CASSPYIREREAFF.